The 24 T cell receptor beta chains reported below all come from one sample, sequenced in a study of blood T cell repertoires in COVID-19. Some clones are missing from TCRdb's copy, which holds only in-frame ones; the method was immunoSEQ multiplex PCR. The sample lists under 300,000 clones, 70% to 85% occurring once. The sequencing input was peripheral blood. These receptors all come from a woman older than 75 with active or convalescent COVID-19.

The genes are TRBV7-9 and TRBJ1-2, with TRBD1 matching 8 bases. CDR1 is SEHNR, CDR2 FQNEAQ, per germline (reference sequence). The CDR3 covers 13 residues. V shed 5 bases and J 4 bases; nucleotides not matched to a gene: 3. CDR3 sequence (DNA): TGTGCCAGCAGCCCGACAGGGGCCTATGGCTACACCTTC. Amino acid sequence: CASSPTGAYGYTF.

This chain links TRBV5-6 with TRBJ1-5; 7 bases map to TRBD1. The germline gives CDR1 SGHDT, CDR2 YYEEEE. The CDR3 extends over 15 amino acids. Trimming at V came to 2 bases and at J to 1 base, leaving 3 bases not matched to a gene. The CDR3 here is CASSFQGGSNQPQHF. CDR3 nucleotide sequence: TGTGCCAGCAGCTTCCAGGGGGGAAGCAATCAGCCCCAGCATTTT.

The chain carries TRBV6-4 and TRBJ2-2; D gene ambiguous. The CDR3 contains 17 residues. Trimming took off 6 bases at V and 3 bases at J, with 20 bases between the two ends. Germline CDR1 MRHNA, CDR2 SNTAGT. CDR3 DNA: TGTGCCAGCAGATTCACCCCAAGGAGAGCCTACACCGGGGAGCTGTTTTTT. This translates into CASRFTPRRAYTGELFF.

This rearrangement joins TRBV7-9 to TRBJ1-2; 8 bases line up with TRBD1. The germline CDR1 and CDR2 sequences are SEHNR and FQNEAQ (reference sequence). J gave up 0 bases and V 5 bases, and 17 bases lay outside the gene matches. CDR3 size: 19 residues. CDR3 in amino acids: CASSVRGGQGPNSNYGYTF. In DNA form, the CDR3 reads TGTGCCAGCAGCGTTAGGGGAGGACAGGGTCCCAATTCTAACTATGGCTACACCTTC.

The rearrangement uses TRBV6-6 and TRBJ1-4, with 7 nucleotides matching TRBD1. CDR1 and CDR2 (germline): MNHNY, SVGAGI (reference sequence). V lost 6 bases, J lost 7 bases, and 8 bases stayed unmatched. CDR3 length: 14 amino acids. For the CDR3, the DNA is TGTGCCAGCAGACGAGACAGGGTGTCTGAAAAACTGTTTTTT. It is translated as CASRRDRVSEKLFF.

This clone has a handful of counts. The rearrangement uses TRBV19 and TRBJ1-6; D might be TRBD1 (6 bases). Germline V gives CDR1 LNHDA, CDR2 SQIVND (reference sequence). The CDR3 is made up of 13 amino acids. The V end was cut by 7 bases, the J end by 7 bases, with 11 bases between. CDR3 sequence reads: CASTRQENSPLHF. The CDR3 region has the DNA TGTGCCAGTACCCGACAGGAAAATTCACCCCTCCACTTT.

V gene TRBV30 combines with J gene TRBJ2-7; the match to TRBD1 covers 7 bases. The germline CDR1 and CDR2 sequences are GTSNPN and SVGIG (reference sequence). This CDR3 spans 13 amino acids. Losses at the gene ends were 2 bases for V and 1 base for J; bases not matched to a gene: 2. The CDR3 DNA sequence: TGTGCCTGGAGTAGGGGACAGTCCTACGAGCAGTACTTC. This codes for CAWSRGQSYEQYF.

This chain links TRBV7-2 with TRBJ2-5, with 8 nucleotides matching TRBD2. CDR1 SGHTA and CDR2 FQGNSA come from the germline V gene. J was trimmed by 4 bases and V by 4 bases; bases with no gene match: 8. The CDR3 has 15 amino acids. The CDR3: CASSSARGGRETQYF. The CDR3, as DNA: TGTGCCAGCAGCTCAGCCCGGGGGGGCCGAGAGACCCAGTACTTC.

The chain has TRBV18 and TRBJ2-3; TRBD2 might be the D (6 bases). The ends were cut back, 5 bases at V and 0 bases at J, with 18 bases in the middle. The CDR3 extends over 17 amino acids. Germline V lookup: CDR1 KGHSH, CDR2 LQKENI. The CDR3 reads CASSFLGLPGSTDTQYF. CDR3 in DNA: TGTGCCAGCTCATTCTTAGGACTACCTGGGAGCACAGATACGCAGTATTTT.

The gene calls are TRBV2 and TRBJ1-3; a weak D match, TRBD1 (5 bases). V was pared by 4 bases and J by 0 bases, with 10 bases between. Per germline, CDR1 SNHLY and CDR2 FYNNEI. The CDR3 length is 15 residues. In DNA, the CDR3 is TGTGCCAGCAGTGCAGACAGAGCCTCTGGAAACACCATATATTTT. Amino acids: CASSADRASGNTIYF.

V usage is TRBV7-9 and J usage is TRBJ2-5; D is ambiguous. V dropped 6 bases and J dropped 2 bases, with 13 bases sitting between them. The CDR3 runs 14 residues. Germline loops: CDR1 SEHNR, CDR2 FQNEAQ (reference sequence). CDR3 region: CASRLPSPQETQYF. CDR3 sequence (DNA): TGTGCCAGCAGGCTACCGTCCCCGCAAGAGACCCAGTACTTC.

V gene TRBV12-3 or TRBV12-4 combines with J gene TRBJ1-1; a possible D gene is TRBD1 (5 bases). The CDR3 spans 13 residues. V gave up 6 bases and J gave up 11 bases, with 19 bases separating them. The CDR3 reads CASSLTGGDAAFF. The CDR3 DNA reads TGTGCCAGCAGCCTTACGGGGGGGGATGCGGCTTTCTTT.

The table lists this clone with a count of one. This chain links TRBV4-2 with TRBJ1-2, with 10 nucleotides matching TRBD1. The CDR3 covers 16 residues. Looked up from germline, CDR1 is LGHNA and CDR2 is YNFKEQ. J lost 4 bases, V lost 4 bases, and 9 bases had no gene match. As DNA, the CDR3 is TGTGCCAGCAGCCCATTGGGACAGGGGACTCTCTATGGCTACACCTTC. It encodes CASSPLGQGTLYGYTF.

At least ten counts were recorded for this clone. The chain recombines TRBV6-5 with TRBJ1-6; 10 bases match TRBD1. The CDR3 is made up of 15 amino acids. Trimming cost V 4 bases and J 10 bases; bases outside gene matches: 7. The germline V gene encodes CDR1 MNHEY and CDR2 SVGAGI. The CDR3: CASSSTGTGESPLHF. The CDR3, as DNA: TGTGCCAGCAGTTCCACCGGGACAGGGGAATCACCCCTCCACTTT.

This chain links TRBV29-1 with TRBJ2-1; D is possibly TRBD1 (6 bases). This CDR3 region has 17 residues. Per the germline V gene, CDR1 is SQVTM and CDR2 is ANQGSEA. Between the trimmed V and J ends, which lost 3 bases and 0 bases, there was a span of 18 bases. CDR3 residues: CSVDGIRDTNSYNEQFF. The CDR3, as DNA: TGCAGCGTTGACGGGATCCGGGACACTAACTCCTACAATGAGCAGTTCTTC.

CDR3 nucleotides: TGTGCCAGTAGTACTAGCGGGGGGGCCTCAGATACGCAGTATTTT. Protein: CASSTSGGASDTQYF. The gene calls are TRBV19 and TRBJ2-3; 12 nucleotides line up with TRBD2. The V gene end was trimmed by 4 bases and the J gene end by 4 bases; junction bases not matched to a gene: 3. Germline CDR1 LNHDA, CDR2 SQIVND (reference sequence). The CDR3 is 15 residues long.

V and J are TRBV28 and TRBJ1-1; D is unclear. V shed 5 bases and J shed 3 bases, with 7 bases lying between them. CDR1 and CDR2 from the germline V gene are MDHEN and SYDVKM. This CDR3 region has 12 residues. The CDR3 sequence: CASSPPDTEAFF. DNA for the CDR3: TGTGCCAGCAGTCCCCCGGACACTGAAGCTTTCTTT.

Relative to its sample, this clone is medium-sized. The chain uses TRBV28 and TRBJ1-1, with a tentative D call TRBD1 (6 bases). V was clipped by 6 bases and J by 10 bases, with 18 bases between them. This CDR3 has 13 amino acids. CDR1 is MDHEN and CDR2 is SYDVKM in the germline V gene. The CDR3 DNA sequence: TGTGCCAGCAGACCCTCGGGGGGCCTAGGAGCTTTCTTT. This sequence encodes CASRPSGGLGAFF.

There are a few counts of this clone. The V and J genes are TRBV2 and TRBJ1-1, with a weak D call TRBD1 (5 bases). V was trimmed by 5 bases and J by 5 bases, leaving 6 bases between them. The germline CDR1 and CDR2 sequences are SNHLY and FYNNEI. The CDR3 spans 11 residues. The CDR3 DNA follows: TGTGCCAGCAGTTGGACAACTGAAGCTTTCTTT. Amino acids: CASSWTTEAFF.

In regard to this clone: Compared with germline, one end of the junction differs, possibly owing to a read error. This chain joins TRBV7-7 and TRBJ2-1; TRBD2 aligns across 8 bases. This CDR3 comprises 16 residues. Germline V gives CDR1 SSHAT, CDR2 FNYEAQ (reference sequence). CDR3 sequence reads: CASSLSAGLAEYEQFF. In DNA, the CDR3 is TGTGCTAGCAGCCTTAGCGCAGGACTAGCCGAGTATGAGCAGTTCTTC.

The chain joins TRBV6-5 to TRBJ1-1; D might be TRBD1 (5 bases). The V end was cut by 0 bases, the J end by 4 bases, with 12 bases between. The germline V gene encodes CDR1 MNHEY and CDR2 SVGAGI. This CDR3 has 15 amino acids. The CDR3 nucleotides are TGTGCCAGCAGTTACTCTGCGGGGGAGGGCACTGAAGCTTTCTTT. Its translation is CASSYSAGEGTEAFF.

J is TRBJ2-1 and V is TRBV3-1 (or the pseudogene TRBV3-2), with 10 bases identical to TRBD2. V lost 1 base and J lost 8; bases outside the gene matches: 8. This CDR3 contains 16 residues. The V gene's germline CDR1 is LGHDT and CDR2 YNNKEL (reference sequence). The CDR3 DNA is TGTGCCAGCAGCCAAGGCCCGCTAGCGGGAGTGGATGAGCAGTTCTTC. It encodes CASSQGPLAGVDEQFF.

The chain couples TRBV7-2 to TRBJ2-1, with 12 bases identical to TRBD2. This CDR3 has 17 residues. V shed 1 base and J 7 bases; nucleotides not matched to a gene: 8. Germline V gives CDR1 SGHTA, CDR2 FQGNSA. The CDR3: CASSLDPNLAGGNEQFF. The DNA of the CDR3 is TGTGCCAGCAGCTTAGATCCGAATCTAGCGGGAGGGAATGAGCAGTTCTTC.

This chain uses TRBV5-6 with TRBJ2-7, with D maybe TRBD1 (6 bases). Trimming shortened V by 4 bases and J by 2 bases, and 19 bases separated the two germline ends. This CDR3 region has 16 residues. From germline, CDR1 is SGHDT and CDR2 YYEEEE. The chain's CDR3 is CASSPITGKEAYEQYF. DNA of the CDR3: TGTGCCAGCAGCCCAATAACAGGGAAAGAGGCCTACGAGCAGTACTTC.